This entry lists 25 T cell receptor beta chains sequenced from one sample in a study of identical twins (dated by TCRdb to the mid-2010s). Library preparation used 5' RACE. Reads for this sample came from an Illumina HiSeq 2000. The public reads were reprocessed in TCRdb via fastp at Q25 and MiXCR, keeping in-frame beta chains. Each entry is one CDR3 protein sequence, shown with its most common DNA and genes. Present in this sample are 250,000 or so distinct CDR3 sequences, approximately 8% of which were seen just once. Under 6.5% of the sample is taken by the ten largest. This sample also appeared in a second study, on yellow fever vaccine responses in identical twins.

Sequencing input: CD8+ T cells sorted from blood. These receptors came from a woman between 18 and 29 years old in good health.

V usage is TRBV4-1 and J usage is TRBJ1-5, with 7 bases identical to TRBD1. The CDR3 is 14 amino acids. Trimming removed 2 bases from V and 4 bases from J; junction bases left unmatched: 2. CDR1 is MGHRA and CDR2 is YSYEKL in the germline V gene. DNA for the CDR3: TGCGCCAGCAGCCAACAACAGGGGAATCAGCCCCAGCATTTT. As protein: CASSQQQGNQPQHF.

V usage is TRBV12-3 or TRBV12-4 and J usage is TRBJ2-7; either TRBD1 or TRBD2 may fit D (5 bases each). Trimming took 4 bases from V and 12 from J, leaving 19 bases between them. This CDR3 contains 13 residues. DNA for the CDR3: TGTGCCAGCAGTTCGGGACCCCCGGAGATGCGGTACTTC. Translation: CASSSGPPEMRYF.

This clonotype was seen many times. V and J are TRBV2 and TRBJ1-4, with D possibly matching TRBD1 (5 bases). CDR1 and CDR2 from the germline V gene are SNHLY and FYNNEI. The CDR3 is made up of 15 amino acids. The V end was cut by 5 bases, the J end by 5 bases, with 15 bases between. The DNA for the CDR3 is TGTGCCAGCAGTCTTCGACAGTTAGGAAATGAAAAACTGTTTTTT. Translation gives CASSLRQLGNEKLFF.

This clonotype was counted ten times or more. V gene TRBV12-3 or TRBV12-4 combines with J gene TRBJ1-2; no reliable D call. This CDR3 has 15 amino acids. Between the trimmed V and J ends, which lost 3 bases and 6 bases, there was a span of 17 bases. CDR3 coding DNA: TGTGCCAGCAGTTTTATAATCGGGGTGTTGGATGGCTACACCTTC. Protein product: CASSFIIGVLDGYTF.

This clonotype was counted between two and nine times. The chain links TRBV12-3 or TRBV12-4 to TRBJ2-3; 7 nucleotides line up with TRBD1. The CDR3 sequence is 14 residues long. V lost 8 bases to trimming and J lost 2 bases; unmatched junction nucleotides: 7. CDR3 in amino acids: CASSRGGYTDTQYF. The CDR3 coding sequence is TGTGCCAGCTCCCGAGGGGGCTACACAGATACGCAGTATTTT.

At least ten counts were recorded for this clonotype. J is TRBJ2-7 and V is TRBV13; D gene ambiguous. Trimming stripped 4 bases from V and 0 bases from J, with 7 bases between. The CDR3 totals 13 residues. The germline V gene has CDR1 PRHDT and CDR2 FYEKMQ (reference sequence). Here the CDR3 reads CASSSNPSYEQYF. The CDR3 region has the DNA TGTGCCAGCAGCTCCAACCCCTCCTACGAGCAGTACTTC.

The V call is TRBV28, the J call TRBJ2-1; 9 nucleotides line up with TRBD1. This CDR3 has 18 residues. The V and J ends lost 7 bases and 6 bases, in that order; junction bases with no gene match: 19. Germline V gene lookup returns CDR1 MDHEN and CDR2 SYDVKM. The DNA of the CDR3 is TGTGCCAGCACCGAAACGGGTACAGGGGGCAGGCACATCAATGAGCAGTTCTTC. Its protein is CASTETGTGGRHINEQFF.

The rearrangement links TRBV12-3 or TRBV12-4 to TRBJ2-1; 12 bases align to TRBD2. The CDR3 is 14 residues long. Trimming took 5 bases from V and 12 from J; bases not matched to a gene: 8. The CDR3 coding sequence is TGTGCCAGCAGTCAGCTAGCGGGGGGGCCTGGGCAGTTCTTC. Its protein is CASSQLAGGPGQFF.

This clonotype occurred many times. V and J are TRBV15 and TRBJ2-1; possible D gene TRBD2, 5 bases. Trimming stripped 2 bases from V and 7 bases from J, with 12 bases between. CDR3 length: 14 amino acids. Germline CDR1 LNHNV, CDR2 YYDKDF (reference sequence). DNA for the CDR3: TGTGCCACCAGCAGAACGGGGATGGGAAATGAGCAGTTCTTC. It codes for CATSRTGMGNEQFF.

This clonotype was picked up many times. The chain uses TRBV12-3 or TRBV12-4 and TRBJ2-3, with unresolved D. This CDR3 comprises 16 residues. Trimming took 5 bases from V and 2 from J, leaving 17 bases between them. CDR3 protein: CASSGDDLRDTDTQYF. CDR3 coding DNA: TGTGCCAGCAGTGGAGACGACTTGCGAGACACAGATACGCAGTATTTT.

This clonotype has ten or more counts. The genes are TRBV10-2 and TRBJ2-3, with 11 nucleotides matching TRBD2. Trimming cost V 2 bases and J 2 bases; bases outside gene matches: 3. Looked up from germline, CDR1 is WSHSY and CDR2 is SAAADI. This CDR3 region has 16 residues. In DNA form, the CDR3 reads TGCGCCAGCAGTGAGCCGGGACTAGCGGCCACAGATACGCAGTATTTT. As protein: CASSEPGLAATDTQYF.

At least ten counts were recorded for this clonotype. This chain uses TRBV7-9 with TRBJ1-2; D ambiguous. The V gene lost 5 bases and the J gene lost 3 bases, with 7 bases spanning the gap. There are 12 residues in the CDR3. Per germline, CDR1 SEHNR and CDR2 FQNEAQ (reference sequence). The CDR3 DNA sequence: TGTGCCAGCAGCCCCGCTGACTATGGCTACACCTTC. Translating gives CASSPADYGYTF.

The rearrangement joins TRBV20-1 to TRBJ2-7; D is possibly TRBD1 or TRBD2 (5 bases each). Germline CDR1 and CDR2: DFQATT and SNEGSKA (reference sequence). Trimming removed 1 base from V and 1 base from J, with 8 bases in between. This CDR3 is 13 amino acids long. Here the CDR3 reads CSARGDDSYEQYF. For the CDR3, the DNA is TGCAGTGCTAGAGGGGACGATTCCTACGAGCAGTACTTC.

This clonotype was detected only a few times. This rearrangement joins TRBV12-3 or TRBV12-4 to TRBJ2-5; TRBD1 aligns across 7 bases. Trimming took 6 bases from V and 5 from J; bases not matched to a gene: 9. The CDR3 length is 14 residues. This CDR3 reads CASSSEGAAETQYF. DNA for the CDR3: TGTGCCAGCAGCAGTGAGGGGGCGGCGGAGACCCAGTACTTC.

This clonotype was counted only a few times. The chain links TRBV4-2 to TRBJ2-5, with D perhaps matching TRBD1 or TRBD2 (5 bases each). CDR3 length: 15 amino acids. The V end was cut by 0 bases, the J end by 5 bases, with 13 bases between. Looked up from germline, CDR1 is LGHNA and CDR2 is YNFKEQ. CDR3 bases: TGTGCCAGCAGCCAAGAGTACGGGGCCGGGGAGACCCAGTACTTC. Protein: CASSQEYGAGETQYF.

This clonotype was picked up many times. The rearrangement joins TRBV12-3 or TRBV12-4 to TRBJ2-7; D not resolved. The V and J ends lost 1 base and 3 bases respectively, with 13 bases between them. The CDR3 length is 15 residues. The CDR3 here is CASSLVTGEVYEQYF. CDR3 nucleotide sequence: TGTGCCAGCAGTTTAGTTACTGGTGAGGTCTACGAGCAGTACTTC.

This clonotype was found many times. The chain joins TRBV2 to TRBJ2-1, with 9 bases lining up with TRBD2. Germline V CDR1 and CDR2: SNHLY, FYNNEI. Trimming took 8 bases from V and 2 from J; bases not matched to a gene: 10. The CDR3 contains 16 residues. The CDR3 sequence is CASPLPSGTTYNEQFF. CDR3 nucleotides: TGTGCCAGCCCGTTGCCTAGCGGGACCACCTACAATGAGCAGTTCTTC.

The gene calls are TRBV15 and TRBJ2-7, with D perhaps given as TRBD1 or TRBD2 (7 bases each). The V end was cut by 4 bases, the J end by 7 bases, with 20 bases between. From germline, CDR1 is LNHNV and CDR2 YYDKDF (reference sequence). This CDR3 is built from 15 residues. This CDR3 reads CATSKATGAGEEQYV. The CDR3 nucleotides are TGTGCCACCAGCAAAGCTACAGGGGCGGGGGAAGAGCAGTACGTC.

The table lists this clonotype with a few counts. The chain uses TRBV7-6 and TRBJ1-6, with TRBD1 as a possible D gene (6 bases). The germline V and J ends were trimmed by 6 bases and 11 bases, with 11 bases remaining between them. The CDR3 spans 12 residues. Germline values: CDR1 SGHVS, CDR2 FNYEAQ. Here the CDR3 DNA reads TGTGCCAGCAGTCTCGGGGGCCCACCCCTCCACTTT. It yields the protein CASSLGGPPLHF.

This clonotype has only a few counts. The chain couples TRBV27 to TRBJ1-1; unclear D gene. The V gene's germline CDR1 is MNHEY and CDR2 SMNVEV (reference sequence). CDR3 length equals 13 residues. V was trimmed by 3 bases and J by 4 bases, leaving 9 bases between them. The CDR3 nucleotides read TGTGCCAGCAGTTTTGCGGCTACCACTGAAGCTTTCTTT. As protein: CASSFAATTEAFF.

This chain joins TRBV12-3 or TRBV12-4 and TRBJ1-4; TRBD1 matches 7 bases. V was pared by 6 bases and J by 7 bases, with 5 bases of the junction left unmatched. The length of the CDR3 is 13 residues. CDR3 residues: CASRRQGSEKLFF. The CDR3 nucleotides read TGTGCCAGCAGACGACAGGGAAGTGAAAAACTGTTTTTT.

This clonotype has a handful of counts. V gene TRBV11-2 combines with J gene TRBJ2-2; D may match TRBD1 or TRBD2 (5 bases each). The CDR3 sequence is 15 residues long. V was clipped by 2 bases and J by 3 bases, with 10 bases between them. CDR1 and CDR2 from the germline V gene are SGHAT and FQNNGV. CDR3 in DNA: TGTGCCAGCAGCTTATCGGGGACCTACACCGGGGAGCTGTTTTTT. Translation: CASSLSGTYTGELFF.

In its sample, this clonotype was seen a few times. This CDR3 reads CSVELRRGEFF. Here the CDR3 DNA reads TGCAGCGTTGAATTAAGGAGGGGGGAGTTCTTC. The rearrangement links TRBV29-1 to TRBJ2-1; either TRBD1 or TRBD2 may supply D (6 bases each). CDR1 is SQVTM, CDR2 ANQGSEA, per germline. CDR3 length: 11 amino acids. Trimming shortened V by 2 bases and J by 14 bases, and 13 bases separated the two germline ends.

This clonotype appeared a few times. The rearrangement joins TRBV14 to TRBJ2-5; no firm D call. The CDR3 spans 15 residues. Germline V gene sequence: CDR1 SGHDN, CDR2 FVKESK. Trimming pared 2 bases from V and 0 bases from J, leaving 10 bases between. CDR3 in DNA: TGTGCCAGCAGCCAAATCGGCAGCAACCAAGAGACCCAGTACTTC. This codes for CASSQIGSNQETQYF. Looking up the rest from reference TRBV14 and TRBJ2-5 gives the full variable domain: EAGVTQFPSHSVIEKGQTVTLRCDPISGHDNLYWYRRVMGKEIKFLLHFVKESKQDESGMPNNRFLAERTGGTYSTLKVQPAELEDSGVYFCASSQIGSNQETQYFGPGTRLLVL.

This clonotype was found a few times. The chain joins TRBV5-4 to TRBJ2-5; 9 bases are a match to TRBD1. Unmatched junction bases numbered 12, after V lost 5 bases and J lost 4 bases. CDR1 and CDR2 (germline): SGHNT, YYREEE (reference sequence). The CDR3 runs to 16 residues. DNA of the CDR3: TGTGCCAGCAGGGGGGACAGGGCAGGGTTGGGAGAGACCCAGTACTTC. Encoded protein: CASRGDRAGLGETQYF.